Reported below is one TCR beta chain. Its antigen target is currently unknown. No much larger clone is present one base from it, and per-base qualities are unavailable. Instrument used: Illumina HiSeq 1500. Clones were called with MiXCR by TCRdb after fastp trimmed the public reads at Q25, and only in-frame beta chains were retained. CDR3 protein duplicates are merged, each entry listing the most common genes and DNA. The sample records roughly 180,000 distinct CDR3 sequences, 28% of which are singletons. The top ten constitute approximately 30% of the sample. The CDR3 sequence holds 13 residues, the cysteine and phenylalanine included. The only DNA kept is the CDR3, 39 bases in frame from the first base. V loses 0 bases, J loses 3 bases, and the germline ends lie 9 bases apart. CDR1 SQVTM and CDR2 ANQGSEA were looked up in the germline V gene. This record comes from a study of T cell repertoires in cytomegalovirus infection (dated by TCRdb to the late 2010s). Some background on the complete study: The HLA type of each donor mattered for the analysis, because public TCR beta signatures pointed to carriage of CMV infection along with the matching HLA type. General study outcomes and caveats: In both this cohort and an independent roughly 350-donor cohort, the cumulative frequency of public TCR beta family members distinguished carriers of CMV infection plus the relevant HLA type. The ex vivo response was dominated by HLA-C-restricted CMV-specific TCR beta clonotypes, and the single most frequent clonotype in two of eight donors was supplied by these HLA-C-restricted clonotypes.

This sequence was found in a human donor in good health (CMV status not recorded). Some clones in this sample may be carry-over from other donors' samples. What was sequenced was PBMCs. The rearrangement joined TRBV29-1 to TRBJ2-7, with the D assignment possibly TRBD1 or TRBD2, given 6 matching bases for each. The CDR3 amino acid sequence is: CSVEDRGHYEQYF. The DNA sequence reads TGCAGCGTTGAAGATCGGGGGCACTACGAGCAGTACTTC.